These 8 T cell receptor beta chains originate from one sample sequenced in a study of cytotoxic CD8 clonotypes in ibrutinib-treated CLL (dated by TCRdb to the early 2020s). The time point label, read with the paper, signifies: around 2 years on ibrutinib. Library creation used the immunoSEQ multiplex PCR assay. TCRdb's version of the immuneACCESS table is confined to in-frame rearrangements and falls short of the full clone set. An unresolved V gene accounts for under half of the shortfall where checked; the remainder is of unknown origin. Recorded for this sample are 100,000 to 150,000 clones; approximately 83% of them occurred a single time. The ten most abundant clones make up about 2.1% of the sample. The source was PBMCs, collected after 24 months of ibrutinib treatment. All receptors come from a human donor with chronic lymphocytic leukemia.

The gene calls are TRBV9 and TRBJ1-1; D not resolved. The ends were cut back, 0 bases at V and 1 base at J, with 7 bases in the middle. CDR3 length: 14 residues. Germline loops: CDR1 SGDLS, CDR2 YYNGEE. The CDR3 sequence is CASSVDHRNTEAFF. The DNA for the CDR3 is TGTGCCAGCAGCGTAGACCACAGGAACACTGAAGCTTTCTTT.

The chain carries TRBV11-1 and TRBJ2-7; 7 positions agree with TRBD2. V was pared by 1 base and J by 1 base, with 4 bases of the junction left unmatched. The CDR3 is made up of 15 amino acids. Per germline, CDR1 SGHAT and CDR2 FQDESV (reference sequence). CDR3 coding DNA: TGTGCCAGCAGCTTAGGGGCTAGCGGATCCTACGAGCAGTACTTC. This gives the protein CASSLGASGSYEQYF.

CDR3: CASSFWDQNSPLHF. CDR3 sequence (DNA): TGTGCCAGCAGTTTCTGGGATCAAAATTCACCCCTCCACTTT. This chain connects TRBV28 to TRBJ1-6; no definite D call. Germline V lookup: CDR1 MDHEN, CDR2 SYDVKM. CDR3 size: 14 residues. V lost 3 bases, J lost 7 bases, and 10 bases lay in between.

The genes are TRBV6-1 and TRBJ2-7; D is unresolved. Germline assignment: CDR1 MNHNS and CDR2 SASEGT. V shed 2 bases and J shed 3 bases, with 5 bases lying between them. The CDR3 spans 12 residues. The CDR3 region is CASSEYSYEQYF. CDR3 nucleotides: TGTGCCAGCAGTGAATACAGCTACGAGCAGTACTTC.

CDR3 loop: CASSPDGRGYGYTF. In nucleotides, the CDR3 is TGTGCCAGCTCACCAGATGGCAGGGGCTATGGCTACACCTTC. The V call is TRBV18, the J call TRBJ1-2, with TRBD1 as a possible D gene (6 bases). Germline V gives CDR1 KGHSH, CDR2 LQKENI. The CDR3 totals 14 residues. V gave up 2 bases and J gave up 4 bases, with 11 bases separating them. Supplemented by reference TRBV18 and TRBJ1-2, the full variable domain reads NAGVMQNPRHLVRRRGQEARLRCSPMKGHSHVYWYRQLPEEGLKFMVYLQKENIIDESGMPKERFSAEFPKEGPSILRIQQVVRGDSAAYFCASSPDGRGYGYTFGSGTRLTVV.

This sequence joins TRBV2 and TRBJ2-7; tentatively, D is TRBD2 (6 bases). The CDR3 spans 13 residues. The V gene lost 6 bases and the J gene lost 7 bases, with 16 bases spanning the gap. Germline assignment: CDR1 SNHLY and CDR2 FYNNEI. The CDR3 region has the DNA TGTGCCAGCAGGACTAGTTCCTCTGGGGAGCAGTACTTC. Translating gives CASRTSSSGEQYF. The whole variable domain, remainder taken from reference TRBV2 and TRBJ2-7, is EPEVTQTPSHQVTQMGQEVILRCVPISNHLYFYWYRQILGQKVEFLVSFYNNEISEKSEIFDDQFSVERPDGSNFTLKIRSTKLEDSAMYFCASRTSSSGEQYFGPGTRLTVT.

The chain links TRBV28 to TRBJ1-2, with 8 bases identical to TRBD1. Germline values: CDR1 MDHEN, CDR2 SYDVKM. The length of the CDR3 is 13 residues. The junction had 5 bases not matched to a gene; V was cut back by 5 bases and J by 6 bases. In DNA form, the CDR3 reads TGTGCCAGCAGTCCCAGACAGGGGCATGGCTACACCTTC. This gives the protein CASSPRQGHGYTF.

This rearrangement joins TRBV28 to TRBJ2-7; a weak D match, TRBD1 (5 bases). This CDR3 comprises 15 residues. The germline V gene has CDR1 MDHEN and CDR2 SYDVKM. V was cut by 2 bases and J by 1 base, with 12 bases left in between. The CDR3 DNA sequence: TGTGCCAGCAGTTTACAGGGAACTGGGTCCTACGAGCAGTACTTC. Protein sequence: CASSLQGTGSYEQYF. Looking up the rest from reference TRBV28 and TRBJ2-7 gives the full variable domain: DVKVTQSSRYLVKRTGEKVFLECVQDMDHENMFWYRQDPGLGLRLIYFSYDVKMKEKGDIPEGYSVSREKKERFSLILESASTNQTSMYLCASSLQGTGSYEQYFGPGTRLTVT.